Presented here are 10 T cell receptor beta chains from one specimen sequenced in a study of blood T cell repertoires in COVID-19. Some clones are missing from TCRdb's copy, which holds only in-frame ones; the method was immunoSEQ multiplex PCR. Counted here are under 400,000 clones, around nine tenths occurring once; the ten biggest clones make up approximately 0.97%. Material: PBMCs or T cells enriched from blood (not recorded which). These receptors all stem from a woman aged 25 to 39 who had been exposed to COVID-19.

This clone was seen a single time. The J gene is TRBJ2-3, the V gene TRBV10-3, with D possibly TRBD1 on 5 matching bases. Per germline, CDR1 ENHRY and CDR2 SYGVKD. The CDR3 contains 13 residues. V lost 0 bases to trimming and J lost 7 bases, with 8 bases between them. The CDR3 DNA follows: TGTGCCATCAGTGAGTCGACAGCAAATACGCAGTATTTT. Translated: CAISESTANTQYF.

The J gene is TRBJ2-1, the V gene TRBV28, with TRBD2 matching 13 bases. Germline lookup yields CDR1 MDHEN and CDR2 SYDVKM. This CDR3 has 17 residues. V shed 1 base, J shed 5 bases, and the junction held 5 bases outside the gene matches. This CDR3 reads CASSLSTSGRGHNEQFF. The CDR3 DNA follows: TGTGCCAGCAGTTTATCCACTAGCGGGAGGGGGCACAATGAGCAGTTCTTC.

CDR3 bases: TGTGCCAGCAGCTTGGGGGCCAGACAGGGAATTCGCGGCGAGACCCAGTACTTC. Protein sequence: CASSLGARQGIRGETQYF. The rearrangement uses TRBV5-8 and TRBJ2-5; 7 bases are a match to TRBD1. This CDR3 has 18 residues. After removal of 0 bases from V and 5 bases from J, the junction contained 16 bases not matched to a gene. Germline CDR1 and CDR2: SGHTS and YDEGEE.

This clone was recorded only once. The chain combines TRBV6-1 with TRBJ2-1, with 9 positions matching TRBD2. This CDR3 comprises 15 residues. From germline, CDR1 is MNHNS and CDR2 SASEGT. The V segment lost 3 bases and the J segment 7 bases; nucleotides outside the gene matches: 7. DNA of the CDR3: TGTGCCAGCAGTGAGTTAGCGGGAGTTGGGAATGAGCAGTTCTTC. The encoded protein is CASSELAGVGNEQFF.

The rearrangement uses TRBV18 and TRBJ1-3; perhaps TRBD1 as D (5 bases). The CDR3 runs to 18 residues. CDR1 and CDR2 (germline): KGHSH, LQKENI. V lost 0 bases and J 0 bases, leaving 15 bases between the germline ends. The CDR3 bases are TGTGCCAGCTCACCACCGGTTGGGGACTCGAGCTCTGGAAACACCATATATTTT. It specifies CASSPPVGDSSSGNTIYF.

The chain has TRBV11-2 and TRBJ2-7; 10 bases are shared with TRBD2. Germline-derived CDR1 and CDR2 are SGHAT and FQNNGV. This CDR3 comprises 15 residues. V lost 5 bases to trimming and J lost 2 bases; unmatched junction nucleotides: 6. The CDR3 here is CASSPPSGGTYEQYF. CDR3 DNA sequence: TGTGCCAGCAGCCCTCCTAGCGGGGGAACCTACGAGCAGTACTTC.

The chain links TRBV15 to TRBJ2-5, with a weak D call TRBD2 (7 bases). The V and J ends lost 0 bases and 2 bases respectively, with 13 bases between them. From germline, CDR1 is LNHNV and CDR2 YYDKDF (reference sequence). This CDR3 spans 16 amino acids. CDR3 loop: CATSREGGRRQETQYF. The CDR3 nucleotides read TGTGCCACCAGCAGAGAGGGGGGGCGACGACAAGAGACCCAGTACTTC.

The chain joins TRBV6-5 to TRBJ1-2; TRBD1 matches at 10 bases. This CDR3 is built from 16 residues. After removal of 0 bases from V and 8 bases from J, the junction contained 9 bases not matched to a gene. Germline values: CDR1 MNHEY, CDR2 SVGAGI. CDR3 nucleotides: TGTGCCAGCAGTTACTCGTTTGCGGGACAGGGGCGCGGCTACACCTTC. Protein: CASSYSFAGQGRGYTF.

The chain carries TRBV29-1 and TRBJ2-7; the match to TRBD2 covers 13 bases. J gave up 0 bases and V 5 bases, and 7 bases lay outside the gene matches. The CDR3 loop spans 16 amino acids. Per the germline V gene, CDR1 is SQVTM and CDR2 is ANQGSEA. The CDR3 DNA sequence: TGCAGCGTTACCGGACTAGCGGGAGTCCTCTCCTACGAGCAGTACTTC. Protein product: CSVTGLAGVLSYEQYF.

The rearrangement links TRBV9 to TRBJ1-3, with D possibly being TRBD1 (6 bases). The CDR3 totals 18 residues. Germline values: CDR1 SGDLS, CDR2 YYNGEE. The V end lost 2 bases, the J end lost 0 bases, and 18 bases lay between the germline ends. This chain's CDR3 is CASSVPTGGSFSGNTIYF. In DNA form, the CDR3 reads TGTGCCAGCAGCGTCCCGACAGGCGGCTCCTTCTCTGGAAACACCATATATTTT.